The 12 T cell receptor beta chains given below trace back to one sample, sequenced in a study of neurological immune-mediated disorders (dated by TCRdb to between 2017 and 2020). Per the publication, the time point label means: technical triplicate 3. The library was prepared using 5' RACE. The run used an Illumina HiSeq 2500. In TCRdb, the public reads were trimmed at Q25 with fastp and aligned with MiXCR, with productive beta chains retained. Entries are consolidated by CDR3 protein sequence, retaining the most common genes and DNA. The sample includes some 48,000 distinct CDR3 sequences, with roughly 21% observed a single time. The ten largest account for more than 4% of the sample. The sample comprised PBMCs. The receptors come from a man in his sixties with HTLV-1-associated myelopathy (HAM/TSP).

At least ten counts were recorded for this clonotype. V and J are TRBV21-1 and TRBJ2-7; TRBD2, the table's D call, lacks a check against the DNA. TRBV21-1 is a known pseudogene. The CDR3 totals 14 residues. CDR3 protein: CASTAGTAAYEQYF. Here the CDR3 DNA reads TGTGCCAGCACCGCCGGGACAGCGGCCTACGAGCAGTACTTC.

The sample holds one count of this clonotype. The chain uses TRBV5-1 and TRBJ1-6; D perhaps matches TRBD1 (5 bases). Germline loops: CDR1 SGHRS, CDR2 YFSETQ. The V end was cut by 0 bases, the J end by 7 bases, with 11 bases between. CDR3 length: 15 amino acids. This CDR3 reads CASSLEGRDNSPLHF. The CDR3 region has the DNA TGCGCCAGCAGCTTGGAGGGACGCGACAATTCACCCCTCCACTTT.

This clonotype was recorded many times. V and J are TRBV28 and TRBJ2-3; 8 bases line up with TRBD2. The length of the CDR3 is 15 residues. V was pared by 5 bases and J by 5 bases, with 9 bases of the junction left unmatched. Germline CDR1 and CDR2: MDHEN and SYDVKM. The chain's CDR3 is CASSPGGSGRDTQYF. DNA for the CDR3: TGTGCCAGCAGTCCTGGGGGAAGCGGGAGAGATACGCAGTATTTT. Supplemented by reference TRBV28 and TRBJ2-3, the full variable domain reads DVKVTQSSRYLVKRTGEKVFLECVQDMDHENMFWYRQDPGLGLRLIYFSYDVKMKEKGDIPEGYSVSREKKERFSLILESASTNQTSMYLCASSPGGSGRDTQYFGPGTRLTVL.

Many counts were recorded for this clonotype. The V and J genes are TRBV6-2 or TRBV6-3 and TRBJ1-5; the D is unclear. Germline lookup yields CDR1 MNHEY and CDR2 SVGEGT. V lost 5 bases, J lost 3 bases, and 14 bases lay in between. The CDR3 spans 15 residues. The CDR3 reads CASSAQRHFNQPQHF. Here the CDR3 DNA reads TGTGCCAGCAGTGCTCAGCGGCATTTCAATCAGCCCCAGCATTTT.

The table lists this clonotype with many counts. The chain employs TRBV6-6 and TRBJ1-2; the D gene is possibly TRBD1 (5 bases). CDR1 is MNHNY, CDR2 SVGAGI, per germline (reference sequence). Trimming pared 2 bases from V and 1 base from J, leaving 14 bases between. The length of the CDR3 is 16 residues. Written as DNA, the CDR3 is TGTGCCAGCAGTTACAAACAGGAACTGATTAACTATGGCTACACCTTC. Translated, it gives CASSYKQELINYGYTF.

The chain links TRBV20-1 to TRBJ1-5; D remains unclear. The CDR3 covers 12 residues. The V gene's germline CDR1 is DFQATT and CDR2 SNEGSKA (reference sequence). Trimming took 4 bases from V and 1 from J, leaving 5 bases between them. The CDR3 reads CSAKDSNQPQHF. CDR3 sequence (DNA): TGCAGTGCTAAAGACAGCAATCAGCCCCAGCATTTT.

This clonotype has at least ten counts. The CDR3 nucleotides are TGTGCCACCAGTGCTCTCACCACCGGGGAGCTGTTTTTT. Residues: CATSALTTGELFF. The genes are TRBV24-1 and TRBJ2-2; no definite D call. Trimming took off 5 bases at V and 4 bases at J, with 7 bases between the two ends. CDR1 is KGHDR, CDR2 SFDVKD, per germline. The CDR3 consists of 13 residues.

This clonotype was picked up a small number of times. The gene calls are TRBV7-2 and TRBJ2-1, with 11 bases aligning to TRBD2. The ends lost 3 bases at V and 0 bases at J; junction bases unmatched: 4. CDR1 is SGHTA and CDR2 is FQGNSA in the germline V gene. CDR3 length: 17 residues. CDR3 bases: TGTGCCAGCAGCTTGACTAGCGGGATCAGCTCCTACAATGAGCAGTTCTTC. It translates to CASSLTSGISSYNEQFF. Full variable domain (remainder filled in from reference TRBV7-2 and TRBJ2-1): GAGVSQSPSNKVTEKGKDVELRCDPISGHTALYWYRQSLGQGLEFLIYFQGNSAPDKSGLPSDRFSAERTGGSVSTLTIQRTQQEDSAVYLCASSLTSGISSYNEQFFGPGTRLTVL.

In its sample, this clonotype is medium-sized. The V call is TRBV10-3, the J call TRBJ2-1; 7 bases agree with TRBD1. V gave up 7 bases and J gave up 7 bases; unmatched junction bases: 7. The CDR3 is made up of 13 amino acids. CDR1 ENHRY and CDR2 SYGVKD come from the germline V gene. CDR3 DNA sequence: TGTGCCATCAAAGGACAGGATATGAATGAGCAGTTCTTC. Translating it yields CAIKGQDMNEQFF.

This clonotype was counted a single time. A single base separates this from a much larger clone, so it may be a read error. The chain has TRBV10-2 and TRBJ1-6; 7 bases agree with TRBD1. The germline V gene encodes CDR1 WSHSY and CDR2 SAAADI. This CDR3 is 15 amino acids long. The CDR3 bases are TGCGCCAGCAGCCCAGTGACAGGGAATAATTTACCCCTCCACTTT. Its translation: CASSPVTGNNLPLHF.

Ten or more counts support this clonotype. The chain joins TRBV6-6 to TRBJ2-5, with D perhaps assigned TRBD1 or TRBD2 (6 bases each). Trimming pared 0 bases from V and 5 bases from J, leaving 13 bases between. The CDR3 is 15 residues long. CDR1 and CDR2 (germline): MNHNY, SVGAGI (reference sequence). The CDR3 sequence: CASSYSFGGLETQYF. CDR3 bases: TGTGCCAGCAGTTACTCGTTTGGGGGGCTGGAGACCCAGTACTTC.

The sample holds many counts of this clonotype. The rearrangement uses TRBV24-1 and TRBJ1-6; D perhaps matches TRBD1 (6 bases). This CDR3 spans 13 amino acids. The ends were cut back, 9 bases at V and 7 bases at J, with 12 bases in the middle. Looked up from germline, CDR1 is KGHDR and CDR2 is SFDVKD. The CDR3: CATPRTANSPLHF. CDR3 DNA sequence: TGTGCCACCCCTCGGACAGCGAATTCACCCCTCCACTTT.